These T cell receptor beta chains were read from a single sample in a study of T cell responses to AZD1222 COVID-19 vaccine. Profiled with immunoSEQ multiplex PCR; TCRdb holds only in-frame clones, not every one. The sample includes about 50,000 clones, about 83% of them seen just once. The specimen comprised peripheral blood, sampled on day 0 of AZD1222 vaccination. The origin of the receptors is an adult in good health. The CDR3 runs from the conserved cysteine through the conserved F or W. A D gene is named only where the DNA matches it firmly.

j_call,d_call,cdr3_length,v_call,cdr3_aa
TRBJ1-1,TRBD1,15,TRBV5-1,CASSLATGGPTEAFF
TRBJ1-3,-,15,TRBV6-1,CASSEAQSGGNTIYF
TRBJ1-1,-,13,TRBV7-6,CASSSQGNTEAFF
TRBJ2-5,-,14,TRBV28,CASRNGGSQETQYF
TRBJ1-6,-,15,TRBV6-5,CASRPSLQWNSPLHF
TRBJ2-2,-,15,TRBV3-1/TRBV3-2,CASNPWAAATGELFF
TRBJ1-4,TRBD1,18,TRBV19,CASSIIGQGFATNEKLFF
TRBJ2-2,-,17,TRBV5-6,CASSLGPGWSNTGELFF
TRBJ2-2,-,15,TRBV5-8,CASSGGSANTGELFF
TRBJ2-6,-,16,TRBV19,CASSIVEVSGANVLTF
TRBJ2-3,TRBD2,16,TRBV5-1,CASSLSGGSVRDTQYF
TRBJ1-2,-,16,TRBV5-6,CASSLGLDEGLYGYTF
TRBJ1-1,-,11,TRBV7-5,CVRSLAGEAFF
TRBJ1-2,TRBD1,15,TRBV5-4,CASSKAGTGLHGYTF
TRBJ1-6,-,14,TRBV7-2,CASSATGRRSPLHF
TRBJ1-3,-,14,TRBV6-1,CASSERSSGNTIYF
TRBJ1-6,-,13,TRBV11-3,CASSLTDSSPLHF
TRBJ2-7,TRBD2,15,TRBV11-2,CASSSTSGRLREQYF
TRBJ1-1,TRBD1,13,TRBV28,CASRADRVSEAFF
TRBJ2-1,-,11,TRBV24-1,CATRVNNEQFF
TRBJ2-4,-,14,TRBV18,CASSDDNLKNIQYF
TRBJ1-1,-,15,TRBV27,CASMNFEEQGGRAFF
TRBJ2-7,TRBD1,15,TRBV11-3,CASSSKGTGRYEQYF
TRBJ1-5,-,13,TRBV19,CASSEVVSQPQHF
TRBJ2-1,TRBD2,16,TRBV6-2/TRBV6-3,CASSRLSGGGYNEQFF
TRBJ2-3,TRBD1,14,TRBV19,CASSIGQGADTQYF
TRBJ2-3,-,13,TRBV28,CASSLIGTDTQYF
TRBJ2-1,TRBD1,14,TRBV5-1,CASSADRALGEQFF
TRBJ2-1,TRBD1,16,TRBV2,CASSENRGQTYNEQFF
TRBJ1-5,-,13,TRBV6-1,CASSEQGNQPQHF
TRBJ1-1,TRBD1,17,TRBV6-2/TRBV6-3,CASSYDGQGAWSTEAFF
TRBJ1-3,-,16,TRBV6-1,CASSEPNLGLGNTIYF
TRBJ2-1,TRBD2,15,TRBV5-4,CASSPQGGGAYEQFF
TRBJ2-6,-,16,TRBV6-2/TRBV6-3,CASSYRQLLGANVLTF
TRBJ2-7,-,16,TRBV11-2,CASSLDFPSATYEQYF
TRBJ1-3,-,14,TRBV3-1/TRBV3-2,CASSPHGSGNTIYF
TRBJ2-6,-,18,TRBV12-5,CASGLGIGGGSGANVLTF
TRBJ1-2,-,12,TRBV14,CASSQVNYGYTF
TRBJ1-6,-,15,TRBV28,CASSSPLGGKSPLHF
TRBJ2-1,-,12,TRBV5-4,CASSLDENEQFF
TRBJ2-5,-,15,TRBV5-4,CASSLRRARGETQYF
TRBJ1-5,-,15,TRBV7-3,CASSLVGNSNQPQHF
TRBJ2-2,-,12,TRBV27,CASSRLAGELFF
TRBJ1-3,-,16,TRBV19,CASSSGDGTTGNTIYF
TRBJ1-5,TRBD1,13,TRBV10-2,CASSSQGNQPQHF
TRBJ1-4,TRBD1,18,TRBV7-8,CASSPRAGTGGTNEKLFF
TRBJ1-5,-,15,TRBV12-1,CASSSMTVGNQPQHF
TRBJ1-2,-,11,TRBV25-1,CASSESRGYTF
TRBJ1-6,-,13,TRBV7-8,CASSLAANSPLHF
TRBJ2-7,TRBD2,16,TRBV10-1,CASSESGLAGVYEQYF
TRBJ1-6,-,14,TRBV28,CASSSGQGNSPLHF